Listed below are T cell receptor beta chains from one sample, sequenced in a study of blood T cell repertoires in COVID-19. Profiled with immunoSEQ multiplex PCR; TCRdb holds only in-frame clones, not every one. The top ten hold 3.5% to 5% of the sample, which has 180,000 or so clones, around 88% seen once. The sequenced material came from peripheral blood. These receptors originate from a woman aged 25 to 39 with acute or convalescent COVID-19. CDR3s include the opening cysteine and the closing phenylalanine or tryptophan.

V gene: TRBV12-3/TRBV12-4
J gene: TRBJ2-3
CDR3 length: 12
CDR3 protein: CASSFYTDTQYF

V gene: TRBV6-1
J gene: TRBJ2-1
CDR3 length: 14
CDR3 protein: CASSEGWTNNEQFF

V gene: TRBV9
J gene: TRBJ2-1
CDR3 length: 16
CDR3 protein: CASSARGTGFYNEQFF

V gene: TRBV18
J gene: TRBJ2-1
CDR3 length: 13
CDR3 protein: CASSTVKYNEQFF

V gene: TRBV30
J gene: TRBJ1-1
CDR3 length: 13
CDR3 protein: CAWSVQMNTEAFF

V gene: TRBV18
J gene: TRBJ2-1
CDR3 length: 15
CDR3 protein: CASSPLAGVFNEQFF

V gene: TRBV28
J gene: TRBJ1-4
CDR3 length: 13
CDR3 protein: CASRRQRDEKLFF

V gene: TRBV2
J gene: TRBJ2-7
CDR3 length: 13
CDR3 protein: CASRNRLTYEQYF

V gene: TRBV12-3/TRBV12-4
J gene: TRBJ1-1
CDR3 length: 13
CDR3 protein: CASLTEMNTEAFF

V gene: TRBV7-9
J gene: TRBJ2-7
CDR3 length: 12
CDR3 protein: CASSLQGGEQYF

V gene: TRBV5-1
J gene: TRBJ2-1
CDR3 length: 14
CDR3 protein: CASSQTGGRYEQFF

V gene: TRBV11-3
J gene: TRBJ1-2
CDR3 length: 14
CDR3 protein: CASSSYGRAGGYTF

V gene: TRBV20-1
J gene: TRBJ2-1
CDR3 length: 13
CDR3 protein: CSASRGSYNEQFF

V gene: TRBV2
J gene: TRBJ2-7
CDR3 length: 13
CDR3 protein: CASRTSASREQYF

V gene: TRBV18
J gene: TRBJ2-1
CDR3 length: 15
CDR3 protein: CASSPPRAGDNEQFF

V gene: TRBV5-1
J gene: TRBJ1-1
CDR3 length: 14
CDR3 protein: CASSAGLLNTEAFF

V gene: TRBV7-9
J gene: TRBJ2-1
CDR3 length: 15
CDR3 protein: CASSLIGGLYNEQFF

V gene: TRBV11-3
J gene: TRBJ2-1
CDR3 length: 16
CDR3 protein: CASSSWTSGRVDEQFF

V gene: TRBV5-1
J gene: TRBJ1-1
CDR3 length: 13
CDR3 protein: CASSLVGQGEAFF

V gene: TRBV18
J gene: TRBJ2-1
CDR3 length: 15
CDR3 protein: CASSNLAGGNNEQFF

V gene: TRBV27
J gene: TRBJ1-4
CDR3 length: 15
CDR3 protein: CASSLLGATNEKLFF

V gene: TRBV5-4
J gene: TRBJ1-2
CDR3 length: 13
CDR3 protein: CASSWDSAYGYTF

V gene: TRBV11-2
J gene: TRBJ1-4
CDR3 length: 12
CDR3 protein: CASSLSNEKLFF

V gene: TRBV12-3/TRBV12-4
J gene: TRBJ2-6
CDR3 length: 13
CDR3 protein: CASTISGANVLTF

V gene: TRBV2
J gene: TRBJ1-5
CDR3 length: 12
CDR3 protein: CASKGGGQPQHF

V gene: TRBV11-2
J gene: TRBJ1-1
CDR3 length: 13
CDR3 protein: CASSPDRTQEAFF

V gene: TRBV7-9
J gene: TRBJ2-2
CDR3 length: 15
CDR3 protein: CASSRDTLASGELFF

V gene: TRBV6-1
J gene: TRBJ2-7
CDR3 length: 14
CDR3 protein: CASSENSGGYEQYF

V gene: TRBV19
J gene: TRBJ1-4
CDR3 length: 13
CDR3 protein: CASRLDNNEKLFF

V gene: TRBV6-1
J gene: TRBJ1-1
CDR3 length: 16
CDR3 protein: CASSEFQRRTNTEAFF

V gene: TRBV11-3
J gene: TRBJ2-5
CDR3 length: 14
CDR3 protein: CASSFRGPQETQYF

V gene: TRBV20-1
J gene: TRBJ2-1
CDR3 length: 10
CDR3 protein: CSARMTSQFF

V gene: TRBV21-1
J gene: TRBJ1-2
CDR3 length: 13
CDR3 protein: CASRIDRAYGYTF

V gene: TRBV28
J gene: TRBJ1-2
CDR3 length: 11
CDR3 protein: CATDRDNGYTF

V gene: TRBV10-3
J gene: TRBJ1-3
CDR3 length: 15
CDR3 protein: CAISESTGTGNTIYF

V gene: TRBV28
J gene: TRBJ2-7
CDR3 length: 14
CDR3 protein: CASSLGQGLDEQYF

V gene: TRBV7-2
J gene: TRBJ1-5
CDR3 length: 13
CDR3 protein: CASSFIPESAQHF

V gene: TRBV28
J gene: TRBJ1-1
CDR3 length: 12
CDR3 protein: CALRGSASRAFF

V gene: TRBV6-6
J gene: TRBJ1-2
CDR3 length: 14
CDR3 protein: CASRGLSTNYGYTF

V gene: TRBV11-2
J gene: TRBJ2-7
CDR3 length: 13
CDR3 protein: CASSFGGRDEQYF

V gene: TRBV6-5
J gene: TRBJ2-3
CDR3 length: 14
CDR3 protein: CASSLTPAVDTQYF